The T cell receptor beta chain described here comes from a study of CD8 T cells in ankylosing spondylitis. Overall study findings and caveats: CD8+ disease-linked clones were present at relatively low frequencies in blood. For ankylosing spondylitis blood, a TCR beta motif of seven to nine highly homologous variants appeared characteristic.

Losses at the gene ends were 4 bases for V and 8 bases for J; bases not matched to a gene: 4. Germline-derived CDR1 and CDR2 are LGHNA and YNFKEQ. This CDR3 is 15 amino acids long. TCRdb reprocessed the 5' RACE reads via MiXCR and lists one record per CDR3 protein. The data show roughly 190,000 distinct CDR3 sequences, around 13% seen once. Many counts were recorded for this clonotype. Its antigen is still unknown. The specimen was blood, either unsorted or a sorted T cell fraction (not recorded which). This receptor was identified in a male donor with ankylosing spondylitis or in good health (not recorded which). The rearrangement uses TRBV4-2 and TRBJ2-1; 14 nucleotides align to TRBD2. The CDR3: CASSLTSGGAHEQFF. The CDR3 region has the DNA TGTGCCAGCAGCCTGACTAGCGGGGGGGCCCATGAGCAGTTCTTC.